This T cell receptor beta chain was sequenced for a study of Ad26.COV2.S vaccination and SARS-CoV-2 variants. For the study at large: Donor joined the COV1001 Ad26.COV2.S trial arm.

The V gene's germline CDR1 is SGHRS and CDR2 YFSETQ. Trimming removed 0 bases from V and 5 bases from J, with 12 bases in between. CDR3 size: 16 residues. Treatment of the sample: around 19 received Ad26.COV2.S at low or high dose, single or two shots; a few received placebo; per-sample allocation not given. After the first vaccine or placebo injection, samples were drawn on day 63. As regards this clone: The antigen remains unidentified.

Whole-study findings and limits: Following vaccination, spike-specific CD8+ and CD4+ T cell responses reportedly exhibited substantial breadth. It is possible that the TCR breadth and depth analyses underestimated the total T cell responses. Vaccinees displayed broader spike-specific TCR repertoires than placebo recipients.

TCRdb keeps only in-frame clones here, not all; method: immunoSEQ multiplex PCR. The table lists 450,000 to 550,000 clones, 89% of them singletons. The chain joins TRBV5-1 to TRBJ1-6; D not certain. The material was peripheral blood, obtained in a trial of Ad26.COV2.S vaccine versus placebo. The sequence was collected from a person between 18 and 65 years old who received the Ad26.COV2.S COVID-19 vaccine or a placebo. CDR3 in amino acids: CASSLGHSDDNSPLHF. The CDR3, as DNA: TGCGCCAGCAGCTTGGGACATTCCGACGATAATTCACCCCTCCACTTT.